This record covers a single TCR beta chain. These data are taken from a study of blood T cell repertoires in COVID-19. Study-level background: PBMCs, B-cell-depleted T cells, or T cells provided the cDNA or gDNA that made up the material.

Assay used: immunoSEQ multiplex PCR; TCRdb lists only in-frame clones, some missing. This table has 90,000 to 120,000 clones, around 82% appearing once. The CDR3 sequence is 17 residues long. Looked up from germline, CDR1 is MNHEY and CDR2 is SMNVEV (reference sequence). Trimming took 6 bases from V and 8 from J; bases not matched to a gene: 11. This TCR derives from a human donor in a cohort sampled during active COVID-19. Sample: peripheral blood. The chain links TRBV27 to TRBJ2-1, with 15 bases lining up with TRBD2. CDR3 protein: CASSHRHGLAGGDEQFF. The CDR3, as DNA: TGTGCCAGCAGCCATCGACACGGACTAGCGGGAGGGGATGAGCAGTTCTTC.